These T cell receptor beta chains were read from a single sample in a study of identical twins. In TCRdb, the 5' RACE reads were re-called with MiXCR into one record per CDR3 protein. Of around 490,000 distinct CDR3 sequences listed, around 15% are singletons. The same data also contributed to another study, on yellow fever vaccine responses in identical twins.

Source material: CD4+ T cells sorted from blood. The receptors originated from a woman aged 18 to 35 in good health. Each CDR3 is given with its conserved first and last residue. A D gene is named only where the DNA matches it firmly. A clone size is listed for some rows: how often the clone was seen (once, few, many), or a class if it is expanded.

v_call	clone_size	j_call	d_call	cdr3_aa	cdr3_nt
TRBV20-1	few	TRBJ2-2	-	CSARVIVNTGELFF	TGCAGTGCTAGAGTCATAGTGAACACCGGGGAGCTGTTTTTT
TRBV28	few	TRBJ2-4	TRBD2	CASSLLGLAGLAKNIQYF	TGTGCCAGCAGTTTACTCGGACTAGCGGGACTAGCCAAAAACATTCAGTACTTC
TRBV6-1	-	TRBJ1-4	TRBD1	CASRSPGQGAGLFF	TGTGCCAGCAGATCCCCGGGACAGGGGGCTGGACTGTTTTTT
TRBV15	-	TRBJ2-1	-	CATRSLRGRGVRYNEQFF	TGTGCCACCCGATCTTTACGGGGGCGTGGGGTTCGGTACAATGAGCAGTTCTTC
TRBV15	few	TRBJ2-7	-	CATSRDRISGDYEQYF	TGTGCCACCAGCAGAGATAGGATTTCGGGGGATTACGAGCAGTACTTC
TRBV3-1	few	TRBJ2-3	TRBD1	CASSPTPGQGTDTQYF	TGTGCCAGCAGCCCGACCCCCGGACAGGGGACAGATACGCAGTATTTT
TRBV7-9	-	TRBJ2-1	-	CASSLVGNDEQFF	TGTGCCAGCAGCTTAGTAGGGAACGATGAGCAGTTCTTC
TRBV6-2/TRBV6-3	-	TRBJ2-1	TRBD2	CASRPLGLAGGYSYNEQFF	TGTGCCAGCAGACCATTGGGACTAGCGGGAGGGTACTCCTACAATGAGCAGTTCTTC
TRBV28	few	TRBJ2-5	TRBD2	CASSSGTSGTRGTQYF	TGTGCCAGCAGTTCGGGGACTAGCGGGACTCGGGGGACCCAGTACTTC
TRBV5-1	-	TRBJ2-3	-	CASSEGGPDTQYF	TGCGCCAGCAGCGAGGGGGGGCCAGATACGCAGTATTTT
TRBV5-1	-	TRBJ2-1	-	CASSPEGSSGSQFF	TGCGCCAGCAGTCCGGAAGGTAGCAGTGGATCTCAGTTCTTC
TRBV5-1	many	TRBJ2-3	-	CASSLDGTDTDTQYF	TGCGCCAGCAGCTTGGACGGGACTGACACAGATACGCAGTATTTT
TRBV2	-	TRBJ2-5	-	CASSETAGKDTQYF	TGTGCCAGCAGTGAGACTGCGGGGAAGGATACCCAGTACTTC
TRBV10-3	-	TRBJ1-1	-	CAISEGAMGRLTEAFF	TGTGCCATCAGTGAAGGGGCGATGGGAAGACTCACTGAAGCTTTCTTT
TRBV5-6	-	TRBJ2-7	-	CASSNRRAISYEQYF	TGTGCCAGCAGCAACCGCAGGGCAATCTCCTACGAGCAGTACTTC
TRBV7-2	-	TRBJ2-7	TRBD2	CASSLAPGLDTYEQYF	TGTGCCAGCAGCCTAGCCCCTGGACTAGACACCTACGAGCAGTACTTC
TRBV6-6	few	TRBJ2-1	-	CASSQPANEQFF	TGTGCCAGCAGCCAACCGGCGAATGAGCAGTTCTTC
TRBV5-1	many	TRBJ2-1	-	CASSLGSGRYNEQFF	TGCGCCAGCAGCTTGGGTAGCGGCCGCTACAATGAGCAGTTCTTC
TRBV5-1	-	TRBJ2-2	TRBD2	CASRNSGANTGELFF	TGCGCCAGCAGAAATAGCGGGGCTAACACCGGGGAGCTGTTTTTT
TRBV5-1	few	TRBJ2-7	TRBD1	CASSTRTGVSYEQYF	TGCGCCAGCAGCACCCGGACAGGGGTGTCCTACGAGCAGTACTTC
TRBV6-2/TRBV6-3	-	TRBJ2-7	TRBD2	CATATSGPLYEQYF	TGTGCCACCGCGACTAGCGGGCCCCTCTACGAGCAGTACTTC
TRBV5-1	few	TRBJ1-6	-	CASSPRDGDGSPLHF	TGCGCCAGCAGCCCTAGAGACGGCGACGGCTCACCCCTCCACTTT
TRBV7-2	-	TRBJ2-6	-	CASSLVPLSGANVLTF	TGTGCCAGCAGCTTAGTACCTCTCTCTGGGGCCAACGTCCTGACTTTC
TRBV12-3/TRBV12-4	many	TRBJ2-3	TRBD2	CASSSGLVTDTQYF	TGTGCCAGCAGTTCGGGACTAGTGACAGATACGCAGTATTTT
TRBV14	few	TRBJ2-1	-	CASSQELTGDRLYYNEQFF	TGTGCCAGCAGCCAAGAGTTGACGGGAGACAGGCTATACTACAATGAGCAGTTCTTC
TRBV7-9	few	TRBJ2-7	-	CASSLKGQAGRSYEQYF	TGTGCCAGCAGCTTAAAGGGCCAGGCAGGACGCTCCTACGAGCAGTACTTC
TRBV29-1	-	TRBJ2-7	-	CSVEVPRPGPYEQYF	TGCAGCGTTGAAGTCCCGAGGCCAGGTCCCTACGAGCAGTACTTC
TRBV28	many	TRBJ2-7	TRBD1	CASSPPGQGGREQYF	TGTGCCAGCAGTCCCCCAGGACAGGGTGGACGCGAGCAGTACTTC
TRBV11-1	-	TRBJ2-3	-	CASSHPGVPDTQYF	TGTGCCAGCAGCCACCCGGGCGTCCCAGATACGCAGTATTTT
TRBV4-1	many	TRBJ2-7	TRBD1	CASSWRTGPYEQYF	TGCGCCAGCAGCTGGAGGACAGGACCCTACGAGCAGTACTTC
TRBV3-1	-	TRBJ2-2	TRBD2	CASSPEKRGGRGTGELFF	TGTGCCAGCAGCCCTGAGAAGCGGGGGGGCCGAGGGACCGGGGAGCTGTTTTTT
TRBV5-1	-	TRBJ2-3	TRBD1	CASSLGTTGGMTDTQYF	TGCGCCAGCAGCTTGGGCACTACAGGGGGTATGACAGATACGCAGTATTTT
TRBV28	few	TRBJ2-6	-	CASSSYLGISGANVLTF	TGTGCCAGCAGTTCCTATTTAGGGATCTCTGGGGCCAACGTCCTGACTTTC
TRBV11-2	few	TRBJ1-2	-	CASSFGQPAYGYTF	TGTGCCAGCAGCTTTGGGCAGCCGGCCTATGGCTACACCTTC
TRBV12-3/TRBV12-4	few	TRBJ1-2	TRBD1	CASSRYAGGDYGYTF	TGTGCCAGCAGTCGGTATGCAGGGGGCGACTATGGCTACACCTTC
TRBV28	-	TRBJ1-1	TRBD1	CASSLQGAGAFF	TGTGCCAGCAGTTTGCAGGGGGCAGGAGCTTTCTTT
TRBV6-1	-	TRBJ2-1	TRBD1	CASRPLDRPVVNEQFF	TGTGCCAGCAGACCCTTGGACAGGCCGGTTGTCAATGAGCAGTTCTTC
TRBV20-1	-	TRBJ2-5	TRBD1	CSANPGRTGGFETQYF	TGCAGTGCTAACCCAGGGAGGACAGGGGGCTTCGAGACCCAGTACTTC
TRBV7-2	few	TRBJ2-1	-	CASTIPKYDEQFF	TGTGCCAGCACCATCCCGAAATACGATGAGCAGTTCTTC
TRBV10-3	few	TRBJ2-1	-	CAISAGPPTYNEQFF	TGTGCCATCAGCGCGGGACCACCGACCTACAATGAGCAGTTCTTC
TRBV25-1	-	TRBJ1-1	TRBD1	CASSEYPRGTEAFF	TGTGCCAGCAGTGAATATCCCAGGGGGACTGAAGCTTTCTTT
TRBV20-1	-	TRBJ1-5	-	CSARKSGGVGQPQHF	TGCAGTGCTAGAAAATCCGGGGGCGTTGGGCAGCCCCAGCATTTT
TRBV6-1	-	TRBJ2-7	-	CASSSHLEGDRQYF	TGTGCCAGCAGCTCGCACTTGGAGGGGGATCGGCAGTACTTC
TRBV7-3	-	TRBJ2-1	TRBD2	CASSWTSDYNEQFF	TGTGCCAGCAGCTGGACTAGCGATTACAATGAGCAGTTCTTC
TRBV5-6	many	TRBJ2-7	-	CASSFSGGGYEQYF	TGTGCCAGCAGCTTCTCAGGGGGGGGCTACGAGCAGTACTTC